This TCR beta chain was found in a study of T cell responses to AZD1222 COVID-19 vaccine. Study background: Pooled samples include second doses given at about 4 or 12 weeks.

Study-level results: Clonal diversity was possibly underestimated, and white British individuals and females predominated among donors.

TCRdb's copy holds only in-frame clones and misses some; the assay was immunoSEQ multiplex PCR. This sample yields under 150,000 clones, of which roughly 90% are seen a single time; 1.1% belongs to the top ten. As regards this clone: The antigen is unknown.

J lost 7 bases, V lost 5 bases, and 7 bases had no gene match. Germline V CDR1 and CDR2: SGHRS, YFSETQ. This CDR3 region has 14 residues. The TCR originated in an adult in good health. This chain joins TRBV5-1 and TRBJ2-1, with 9 positions matching TRBD2. Sequencing was performed on peripheral blood, taken on day 0 of AZD1222 vaccination. The CDR3 loop is CASRTLAGSNEQFF. CDR3 sequence (DNA): TGCGCCAGCAGAACTCTAGCGGGAAGTAATGAGCAGTTCTTC.